The 26 T cell receptor beta chains reported below all come from one sample, sequenced in a study of cytomegalovirus exposure and HLA in healthy donors. The PCR made use of 60 Vbeta and 13 Jbeta primers. Assay used: immunoSEQ multiplex PCR; TCRdb lists only in-frame clones, some missing. The sample includes approximately 130,000 clones, over 70% seen only once; the top ten take about 3.4%. What was sequenced was PBMCs. These TCRs come from a man aged 25-40 years in good health and CMV-seronegative.

The chain joins TRBV4-3 to TRBJ1-1; D may be TRBD1 (5 bases). Deletions cut 4 bases from V and 1 base from J, with 7 bases between. Germline CDR1 reads LGHNA; CDR2 reads YSLEER. The CDR3 is made up of 13 amino acids. CDR3 in DNA: TGCGCCAGCAGCCGGGGCGGGAACACTGAAGCTTTCTTT. Its protein product is CASSRGGNTEAFF.

J is TRBJ1-2 and V is TRBV29-1; the match to TRBD1 covers 7 bases. V lost 2 bases and J lost 5; bases outside the gene matches: 11. Germline V gene data show CDR1 as SQVTM and CDR2 as ANQGSEA. This CDR3 comprises 15 residues. The CDR3 here is CSVENFPGTVYGYTF. DNA of the CDR3: TGCAGCGTTGAAAATTTCCCCGGGACAGTGTATGGCTACACCTTC. Based on the CDR3 plus reference TRBV29-1 and TRBJ1-2, the full variable domain is SAVISQKPSRDICQRGTSLTIQCQVDSQVTMMFWYRQQPGQSLTLIATANQGSEATYESGFVIDKFPISRPNLTFSTLTVSNMSPEDSSIYLCSVENFPGTVYGYTFGSGTRLTVV.

This chain uses TRBV15 with TRBJ2-3; the match to TRBD2 covers 9 bases. The germline CDR1 and CDR2 sequences are LNHNV and YYDKDF (reference sequence). J gave up 4 bases and V 0 bases, and 11 bases lay outside the gene matches. The CDR3 contains 18 residues. As DNA, the CDR3 is TGTGCCACCAGCAGAGATCCAGGGACTAGCCATCCGGCAGATACGCAGTATTTT. It codes for CATSRDPGTSHPADTQYF.

V is TRBV4-2 and J is TRBJ2-1; 7 bases agree with TRBD1. The CDR3 loop spans 21 amino acids. V gave up 3 bases and J gave up 4 bases; unmatched junction bases: 24. From germline, CDR1 is LGHNA and CDR2 YNFKEQ. The CDR3: CASSQENNPQGSNSRYNEQFF. The CDR3 DNA follows: TGTGCCAGCAGCCAGGAGAACAATCCACAGGGGTCAAATTCCCGATACAATGAGCAGTTCTTC.

The chain uses TRBV5-1 and TRBJ2-3, with TRBD2 matching over 7 bases. Trimming removed 0 bases from V and 4 bases from J; junction bases left unmatched: 8. Germline-derived CDR1 and CDR2 are SGHRS and YFSETQ. The CDR3 sequence is 16 residues long. This chain's CDR3 is CASSLVAGLEADTQYF. The CDR3 coding sequence is TGCGCCAGCAGCTTGGTGGCCGGACTAGAGGCAGATACGCAGTATTTT.

This clone occurred once. The chain carries TRBV5-1 and TRBJ2-7, with TRBD2 matching 7 bases. Unmatched junction bases numbered 0, after V lost 2 bases and J lost 4 bases. The CDR3 consists of 12 residues. Germline CDR1 and CDR2: SGHRS and YFSETQ. CDR3 protein: CASSFGGYEQYF. In DNA form, the CDR3 reads TGCGCCAGCAGCTTCGGGGGGTACGAGCAGTACTTC.

The rearrangement links TRBV6-6 to TRBJ2-5, with TRBD2 matching 14 bases. From germline, CDR1 is MNHNY and CDR2 SVGAGI (reference sequence). After removal of 8 bases from V and 5 bases from J, the junction contained 10 bases not matched to a gene. The CDR3 runs to 16 residues. The DNA of the CDR3 is TGTGCCAGCGGATCCGGGACTAGCGGGAGTTGGGAGACCCAGTACTTC. Translating it yields CASGSGTSGSWETQYF.

The table lists this clone with a few counts. The gene calls are TRBV27 and TRBJ1-2; TRBD1 aligns across 9 bases. With 4 bases clipped from V and 4 bases from J, the junction kept 4 bases outside the gene matches. The length of the CDR3 is 14 residues. The germline V gene has CDR1 MNHEY and CDR2 SMNVEV (reference sequence). CDR3: CASSSGTGTYGYTF. The CDR3 DNA is TGTGCCAGCAGTTCCGGGACAGGGACCTATGGCTACACCTTC.

The J gene is TRBJ2-5, the V gene TRBV19; 9 bases match TRBD2. Unmatched junction bases numbered 13, after V lost 4 bases and J lost 4 bases. This CDR3 is built from 17 residues. CDR1 LNHDA and CDR2 SQIVND come from the germline V gene (reference sequence). The CDR3, as DNA: TGTGCCAGTAGTACCAGAACCGGGACTAGCTCGTTAGAGACCCAGTACTTC. Residues: CASSTRTGTSSLETQYF.

The CDR3 nucleotides read TGCAGTGCGCAGAGGGAAACGCAGTATTTT. Residues: CSAQRETQYF. The chain has TRBV20-1 and TRBJ2-3; perhaps TRBD2 as D (5 bases). The V end was cut by 6 bases, the J end by 9 bases, with 10 bases between. Germline CDR1 and CDR2: DFQATT and SNEGSKA (reference sequence). The CDR3 totals 10 residues.

The chain links TRBV6-5 to TRBJ2-7, with TRBD1 identical over 7 bases. This CDR3 contains 14 residues. The junction had 4 bases not matched to a gene; V was cut back by 5 bases and J by 0 bases. The germline V gene has CDR1 MNHEY and CDR2 SVGAGI. CDR3 region: CASSRTGDSYEQYF. The CDR3 DNA reads TGTGCCAGCAGTCGGACAGGAGACTCCTACGAGCAGTACTTC.

The V call is TRBV7-8, the J call TRBJ2-1; the match to TRBD2 covers 13 bases. This CDR3 is built from 18 residues. The germline V gene has CDR1 SGHVS and CDR2 FQNEAQ. Trimming at V came to 5 bases and at J to 7 bases, leaving 14 bases not matched to a gene. In nucleotides, the CDR3 is TGTGCCAGCAGCCCAATGTTACTAGCGGGGGGGGCTTGGAATGAGCAGTTCTTC. As protein: CASSPMLLAGGAWNEQFF.

V gene TRBV6-1 combines with J gene TRBJ2-7, with D uncertain. The CDR3 has 12 residues. Germline V gene data show CDR1 as MNHNS and CDR2 as SASEGT. V was pared by 8 bases and J by 3 bases, with 11 bases between. The CDR3 DNA follows: TGTGCCAGCGGTCGGGTCATCTACGAGCAGTACTTC. Protein: CASGRVIYEQYF.

The chain recombines TRBV7-6 with TRBJ2-3, with D hard to call. V shed 3 bases and J shed 2 bases, with 15 bases lying between them. The CDR3 extends over 16 amino acids. Per the germline V gene, CDR1 is SGHVS and CDR2 is FNYEAQ. The CDR3 nucleotides read TGTGCCAGCAGCTTGTCCCCCCCAGTCTTCACAGATACGCAGTATTTT. This translates into CASSLSPPVFTDTQYF.

V is TRBV25-1 and J is TRBJ2-7; TRBD1 matches 7 bases. V lost 8 bases to trimming and J lost 2 bases; unmatched junction nucleotides: 3. CDR1 is MGHDK, CDR2 SYGVNS, per germline. The CDR3 is made up of 12 amino acids. DNA of the CDR3: TGTGCCAGCGGGGACAGTACCTACGAGCAGTACTTC. This gives the protein CASGDSTYEQYF.

The chain recombines TRBV12-5 with TRBJ2-7; D perhaps matches TRBD2 (5 bases). The V gene's germline CDR1 is LGHNT and CDR2 FRNRAP. CDR3 length: 14 residues. V lost 7 bases to trimming and J lost 4 bases, with 17 bases between them. The CDR3 here is CASAFGLAGYEQYF. DNA for the CDR3: TGTGCTAGTGCATTTGGGCTAGCCGGGTACGAGCAGTACTTC.

This clone was seen a handful of times. CDR3 protein: CASSLLSLAALDNEQFF. The CDR3 DNA reads as TGTGCCAGCAGCTTACTTTCGCTAGCAGCCCTCGACAATGAGCAGTTCTTC. The chain is built from TRBV7-3 and TRBJ2-1, with D possibly matching TRBD2 (5 bases). This CDR3 spans 17 amino acids. The V gene lost 2 bases and the J gene lost 5 bases, with 19 bases spanning the gap. Germline V gene data show CDR1 as SGHTA and CDR2 as FQGTGA.

The sample holds a few counts of this clone. The CDR3 bases are TGTGCCATCAGCCGGGACAGGGGGCGTGAAGCTTTCTTT. It codes for CAISRDRGREAFF. V usage is TRBV10-3 and J usage is TRBJ1-1, with TRBD1 matching over 12 bases. CDR1 is ENHRY, CDR2 SYGVKD, per germline. The CDR3 covers 13 residues. The junction had 3 bases not matched to a gene; V was cut back by 6 bases and J by 7 bases.

The rearrangement joins TRBV13 to TRBJ1-1; a possible D gene is TRBD1 (5 bases). Germline CDR1 and CDR2: PRHDT and FYEKMQ (reference sequence). The V and J ends lost 5 bases and 5 bases respectively, with 21 bases between them. CDR3 length equals 16 residues. CDR3 protein: CASSRGAGWGGTEAFF. The CDR3 nucleotides read TGTGCCAGCAGCCGAGGGGCAGGGTGGGGGGGGACTGAAGCTTTCTTT.

This rearrangement joins TRBV28 to TRBJ2-7; a weak D match, TRBD1 (6 bases). Trimming took 8 bases from V and 1 from J, leaving 9 bases between them. The CDR3 has 12 residues. Germline values: CDR1 MDHEN, CDR2 SYDVKM. CDR3 protein: CASRDNSYEQYF. For the CDR3, the DNA is TGTGCCAGCCGGGACAATTCCTACGAGCAGTACTTC. Full variable domain (outside the CDR3, taken from reference TRBV28 and TRBJ2-7): DVKVTQSSRYLVKRTGEKVFLECVQDMDHENMFWYRQDPGLGLRLIYFSYDVKMKEKGDIPEGYSVSREKKERFSLILESASTNQTSMYLCASRDNSYEQYFGPGTRLTVT.

V and J are TRBV11-2 and TRBJ1-2, with D possibly TRBD1 on 5 matching bases. Germline loops: CDR1 SGHAT, CDR2 FQNNGV. This CDR3 has 15 residues. V was clipped by 4 bases and J by 5 bases, with 17 bases between them. CDR3 nucleotide sequence: TGTGCCAGCAGCTCCCCCAGGAGGGGCCCTTATGGCTACACCTTC. Its protein is CASSSPRRGPYGYTF.

This chain joins TRBV25-1 and TRBJ2-4; D is possibly TRBD1 (7 bases). This CDR3 is 14 amino acids long. Trimming removed 5 bases at V and 8 bases at J, with 16 bases between. Per germline, CDR1 MGHDK and CDR2 SYGVNS. CDR3 in DNA: TGTGCCAGCAGTCCCTCAGGGGGGAGATACATTCAGTACTTC. This codes for CASSPSGGRYIQYF.

This clone was detected a few times. V is TRBV6-1 and J is TRBJ1-2; TRBD1 matches 9 bases. The length of the CDR3 is 13 residues. Trimming cost V 6 bases and J 7 bases; bases outside gene matches: 6. Germline loops: CDR1 MNHNS, CDR2 SASEGT. The chain's CDR3 is CASRAGTGTGYTF. Here the CDR3 DNA reads TGTGCCAGCAGAGCCGGGACAGGGACTGGCTACACCTTC.

The V call is TRBV29-1, the J call TRBJ2-7, with D possibly TRBD2 on 6 matching bases. With 4 bases removed from V and 3 bases from J, the gap between germline ends came to 7 bases. This CDR3 spans 11 amino acids. CDR1 and CDR2 (germline): SQVTM, ANQGSEA. The CDR3 DNA follows: TGCAGCGTTGTGGAGGGCTACGAGCAGTACTTC. It translates to CSVVEGYEQYF.

The chain links TRBV28 to TRBJ1-1; tentative D call: TRBD1 (5 bases). The V end was cut by 2 bases, the J end by 3 bases, with 7 bases between. This CDR3 is 13 amino acids long. CDR1 and CDR2 (germline): MDHEN, SYDVKM. The CDR3 DNA follows: TGTGCCAGCAGTTTAATGACAGACACTGAAGCTTTCTTT. Amino acids: CASSLMTDTEAFF.

The chain is built from TRBV9 and TRBJ2-3, with TRBD2 matching 11 bases. The CDR3 contains 18 residues. V lost 0 bases, J lost 3 bases, and 9 bases stayed unmatched. Germline CDR1 and CDR2: SGDLS and YYNGEE. For the CDR3, the DNA is TGTGCCAGCAGCGTAGGGCTAGCGGGAGGAGTTATGACAGATACGCAGTATTTT. Translating it yields CASSVGLAGGVMTDTQYF.